This T cell receptor beta chain was identified during a study of blood T cell repertoires in COVID-19. Overall study context: Sites in the United States, Italy and Spain provided acute and convalescent COVID-19 samples.

Only one count was recorded for this clone. TCRdb's table, derived via immunoSEQ multiplex PCR, lists solely in-frame clones and lacks some. The sample contains more than 85,000 clones, just over 90% of which appear only once. V was pared by 3 bases and J by 4 bases, with 3 bases of the junction left unmatched. This CDR3 has 15 amino acids. Germline CDR1 SGDLS, CDR2 YYNGEE. The TCR originated in a man aged 55 to 70 with acute or convalescent COVID-19. The gene calls are TRBV9 and TRBJ2-1, with 11 bases fitting TRBD2. The material sequenced was peripheral blood. The DNA of the CDR3 is TGTGCCAGCAGCGAACTAGCGGGAGAGTACAATGAGCAGTTCTTC. The encoded protein is CASSELAGEYNEQFF.